This T cell receptor beta chain was sequenced in a study of TIL therapy for anti-PD-1-resistant metastatic lung cancer. On the study more broadly: Tumors had a median PD-L1 proportion score of approximately 5.5%. Tumors carried a median about 1.6 non-synonymous mutations per megabase. Most patients had lung adenocarcinoma; a handful of tumors were EGFR-mutant, two ALK-rearranged; half smoked currently or formerly.

The immunoSEQ assay was v3. Using immunoSEQ multiplex PCR, the repertoire was profiled, and TCRdb retains in-frame clones only, with some absent. The repertoire holds approximately 50,000 clones, with 70% to 85% as singletons. Time point defined: pre-treatment sample, taken before nivolumab and TIL therapy. This clone was observed a handful of times. The CDR3 is 15 residues long. CDR1 and CDR2 from the germline V gene are MNHNY and SVGAGI (reference sequence). Trimming removed 6 bases from V and 3 bases from J; junction bases left unmatched: 6. The sequence was obtained from a man between 65 and 85 years old with non-small cell lung cancer. The V gene is TRBV6-6, the J gene TRBJ1-5; 9 bases agree with TRBD1. The source material was blood, sampled at baseline. The CDR3 sequence is CASRKQGADNQPQHF. CDR3 coding DNA: TGTGCCAGCAGGAAACAGGGGGCGGACAATCAGCCCCAGCATTTT.